Ten or more counts support the clone carrying this TCR beta chain. This specimen comes from a study of molecular identifiers for immune sequencing clone quantification. As for the study in general: Four of five splits of RNA from roughly 18,000 or 92,000 naive CD8 cells were sequenced in replicates.

It was with previously described methods and listed TCR primers that bulk TCR libraries were made. TCRdb used MiXCR to reprocess the PCR reads, holding one entry per CDR3 protein. Of about 640,000 distinct CDR3 sequences in the sample, 20% were seen once. From germline, CDR1 is MNHEY and CDR2 SMNVEV (reference sequence). The CDR3 length is 13 residues. V dropped 4 bases and J dropped 6 bases, with 9 bases sitting between them. This chain connects TRBV27 to TRBJ2-2; D may be TRBD1 (6 bases). The sequence derives from a human donor in good health. Some libraries in this study had Jurkat cell RNA spiked in. Sequenced: naive CD8+ T cells from blood, with Jurkat cell RNA spiked in. Subset meaning: FACS-sorted CD8+CD4-CCR7+CD45RA+ naive T cells. As DNA, the CDR3 is TGTGCCAGCAGTTGGGACAATCCCGGGGAGCTGTTTTTT. It specifies CASSWDNPGELFF.